These T cell receptor beta chains were read from a single sample in a study of T cells in Graves' hyperthyroidism and ophthalmopathy. TCRdb redid the calling of the multiplex PCR reads with MiXCR, one entry per CDR3 protein. The sample lists roughly 530,000 distinct CDR3 sequences; under 20% were seen once. Sequencing used blood. These receptors were collected from a woman aged 18-30 years with Graves' ophthalmopathy. Both conserved end residues are part of each CDR3. A D gene is named only where the DNA matches it firmly. Size values are once, few and many counts, or a class for expanded clones, and some rows have none.

clone size: -
V gene: TRBV6-5
D gene: TRBD1
J gene: TRBJ2-4
CDR3 protein: CASSSGQGRNIQYF
CDR3 DNA: TGTGCCAGCAGTTCGGGACAGGGGAGGAACATTCAGTACTTC

clone size: few
V gene: TRBV19
D gene: -
J gene: TRBJ2-6
CDR3 protein: CASSILISGANVLTF
CDR3 DNA: TGTGCCAGTAGTATTTTGATCTCTGGGGCCAACGTCCTGACTTTC

clone size: few
V gene: TRBV6-6
D gene: -
J gene: TRBJ1-4
CDR3 protein: CASSYSGALRNEKLFF
CDR3 DNA: TGTGCCAGCAGTTACTCAGGGGCCCTACGTAATGAAAAACTGTTTTTT

clone size: many
V gene: TRBV12-3/TRBV12-4
D gene: TRBD1
J gene: TRBJ2-3
CDR3 protein: CASSSYLGQSTDTQYF
CDR3 DNA: TGTGCCAGCAGTTCTTACCTGGGACAGTCCACAGATACGCAGTATTTT

clone size: many
V gene: TRBV12-3/TRBV12-4
D gene: TRBD2
J gene: TRBJ2-3
CDR3 protein: CASRGLADSTDTQYF
CDR3 DNA: TGTGCCAGCAGAGGACTAGCGGATAGCACAGATACGCAGTATTTT

clone size: many
V gene: TRBV2
D gene: -
J gene: TRBJ1-1
CDR3 protein: CASTQYREGTEAFF
CDR3 DNA: TGTGCCAGCACCCAGTACCGGGAGGGGACTGAAGCTTTCTTT

clone size: many
V gene: TRBV7-2
D gene: -
J gene: TRBJ1-2
CDR3 protein: CASSLGFADNYGYTF
CDR3 DNA: TGTGCCAGCAGCTTAGGTTTCGCGGATAACTATGGCTACACCTTC

clone size: many
V gene: TRBV3-1
D gene: -
J gene: TRBJ2-3
CDR3 protein: CASSQGSYTDTQYF
CDR3 DNA: TGTGCCAGCAGCCAAGGGTCCTACACAGATACGCAGTATTTT

clone size: many
V gene: TRBV15
D gene: TRBD2
J gene: TRBJ2-3
CDR3 protein: CATSTRTSGSNTDTQYF
CDR3 DNA: TGTGCCACCAGCACTCGGACTAGCGGGAGCAACACAGATACGCAGTATTTT

clone size: -
V gene: TRBV4-1
D gene: -
J gene: TRBJ2-7
CDR3 protein: CATQSPSYEQYF
CDR3 DNA: TGCGCCACCCAATCCCCTTCCTACGAGCAGTACTTC

clone size: few
V gene: TRBV9
D gene: -
J gene: TRBJ1-1
CDR3 protein: CASSKDTLTVPEAFF
CDR3 DNA: TGTGCCAGCAGCAAAGACACGTTGACGGTCCCTGAAGCTTTCTTT